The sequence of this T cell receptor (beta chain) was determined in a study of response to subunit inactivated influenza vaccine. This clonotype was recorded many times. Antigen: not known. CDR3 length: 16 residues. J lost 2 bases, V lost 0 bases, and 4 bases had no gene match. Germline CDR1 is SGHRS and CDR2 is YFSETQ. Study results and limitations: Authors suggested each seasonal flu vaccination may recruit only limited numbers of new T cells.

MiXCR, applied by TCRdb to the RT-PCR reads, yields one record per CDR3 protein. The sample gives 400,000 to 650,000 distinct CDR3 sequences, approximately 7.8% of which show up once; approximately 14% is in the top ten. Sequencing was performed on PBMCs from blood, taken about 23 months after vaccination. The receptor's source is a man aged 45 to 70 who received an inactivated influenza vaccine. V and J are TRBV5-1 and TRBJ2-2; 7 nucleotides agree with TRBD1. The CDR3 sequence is CASSLGGTDNTGELFF. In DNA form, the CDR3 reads TGCGCCAGCAGCTTGGGGGGGACAGACAACACCGGGGAGCTGTTTTTT.